These 25 T cell receptor beta chains came from one sample sequenced in a study of identical twins. TCRdb reanalysed the 5' RACE reads using MiXCR and keeps one entry per CDR3 protein. In the table there are 250,000 or so distinct CDR3 sequences, about 8.3% of which are singletons. In addition, the sample was reused for a study of yellow fever vaccine responses in identical twins.

Material: CD8+ T cells sorted from blood. These receptors all come from a woman younger than 35 in good health.

The chain has TRBV7-3 and TRBJ2-3; 7 nucleotides match TRBD2. J gave up 1 base and V 1 base, and 5 bases lay outside the gene matches. The CDR3 has 16 residues. From germline, CDR1 is SGHTA and CDR2 FQGTGA. This CDR3 reads CASSLMPSGGTDTQYF. DNA of the CDR3: TGTGCCAGCAGCTTAATGCCTAGCGGCGGCACAGATACGCAGTATTTT.

This clonotype was seen more than once but under ten times. The V gene is TRBV14, the J gene TRBJ2-1; TRBD2 agrees at 9 bases. The length of the CDR3 is 18 residues. V was pared by 4 bases and J by 9 bases, with 19 bases of the junction left unmatched. CDR1 SGHDN and CDR2 FVKESK come from the germline V gene. This chain's CDR3 is CASSPLQGSASGVGEQFF. As DNA, the CDR3 is TGTGCCAGCAGCCCACTACAAGGTTCGGCTAGCGGGGTGGGTGAGCAGTTCTTC.

The rearrangement links TRBV7-9 to TRBJ2-7, with D possibly being TRBD1 (5 bases). Deletions cut 4 bases from V and 2 bases from J, with 12 bases between. The CDR3 has 14 residues. Per the germline V gene, CDR1 is SEHNR and CDR2 is FQNEAQ (reference sequence). The CDR3 DNA is TGTGCCAGCAGCTCAGACAGCACGCCCTACGAGCAGTACTTC. It codes for CASSSDSTPYEQYF.

V usage is TRBV7-9 and J usage is TRBJ2-7, with 9 bases aligning to TRBD2. CDR1 is SEHNR and CDR2 is FQNEAQ in the germline V gene (reference sequence). V trimming: 6 bases; J trimming: 3 bases; junction bases outside the gene matches: 9. CDR3 length equals 15 residues. CDR3: CASRPGGLAVYEQYF. In DNA form, the CDR3 reads TGTGCCAGCAGGCCAGGGGGACTAGCTGTCTACGAGCAGTACTTC.

This clonotype was picked up a small number of times. The chain links TRBV6-5 to TRBJ2-1; D tentatively fits TRBD1 or TRBD2 (5 bases each). The CDR3 runs 19 residues. Germline V gives CDR1 MNHEY, CDR2 SVGAGI. V gave up 0 bases and J gave up 2 bases, with 20 bases separating them. CDR3 nucleotide sequence: TGTGCCAGCAGTTACTCGAAGTATGATATGGGACCAACCTACAATGAGCAGTTCTTC. It yields the protein CASSYSKYDMGPTYNEQFF.

The chain carries TRBV4-1 and TRBJ2-5; D gene uncertain. Deletions cut 0 bases from V and 7 bases from J, with 21 bases between. The CDR3 is made up of 17 amino acids. Germline lookup yields CDR1 MGHRA and CDR2 YSYEKL. CDR3 protein: CASSQDVVGLALGTQYF. Here the CDR3 DNA reads TGCGCCAGCAGCCAAGATGTTGTCGGGCTCGCCTTAGGGACCCAGTACTTC.

This clonotype appeared a few times. The chain couples TRBV24-1 to TRBJ2-3; no definite D call. Germline V gives CDR1 KGHDR, CDR2 SFDVKD. The CDR3 extends over 13 amino acids. The V end was cut by 5 bases, the J end by 3 bases, with 8 bases between. The CDR3 DNA reads TGTGCCACCAGTGGTTGGGGTACAGATACGCAGTATTTT. Amino acid sequence: CATSGWGTDTQYF.

The chain joins TRBV15 to TRBJ2-1, with D perhaps matching TRBD2 (6 bases). Germline V lookup: CDR1 LNHNV, CDR2 YYDKDF (reference sequence). Trimming removed 8 bases at V and 3 bases at J, with 14 bases between. The CDR3 is made up of 14 amino acids. The CDR3 here is CATESGGVYNEQFF. The CDR3 bases are TGTGCCACCGAGTCCGGCGGGGTCTACAATGAGCAGTTCTTC. The full variable domain, completed using reference TRBV15 and TRBJ2-1, is DAMVIQNPRYQVTQFGKPVTLSCSQTLNHNVMYWYQQKSSQAPKLLFHYYDKDFNNEADTPDNFQSRRPNTSFCFLDIRSPGLGDTAMYLCATESGGVYNEQFFGPGTRLTVL.

The chain is built from TRBV6-5 and TRBJ2-7; D may be TRBD1 (5 bases). V dropped 3 bases and J dropped 1 base, with 16 bases sitting between them. CDR3 size: 16 residues. Germline V gene lookup returns CDR1 MNHEY and CDR2 SVGAGI. The CDR3 bases are TGTGCCAGCAGTTATTTGCAGGGCGATTGGTCCTACGAGCAGTACTTC. Its translation: CASSYLQGDWSYEQYF.

The rearrangement links TRBV5-1 to TRBJ2-7, with no clear D. The V end was cut by 0 bases, the J end by 1 base, with 14 bases between. The CDR3 runs to 16 residues. CDR1 SGHRS and CDR2 YFSETQ come from the germline V gene. As DNA, the CDR3 is TGCGCCAGCAGCTTGGCTGCATCGGAACAGTCCTACGAGCAGTACTTC. Translated, it gives CASSLAASEQSYEQYF.

This clonotype was picked up a small number of times. The genes are TRBV7-9 and TRBJ1-4, with D unresolved. Trimming left V 4 bases short and J 3 bases short, with 18 bases between. The CDR3 has 17 residues. In germline, CDR1 is SEHNR, CDR2 FQNEAQ (reference sequence). The CDR3 loop reads CASSYGPRDEANEKLFF. As DNA, the CDR3 is TGTGCCAGCAGCTACGGTCCGCGGGATGAGGCTAATGAAAAACTGTTTTTT.

Notes on this clonotype: A much larger clone lies a single base off, so this may be a read error. This CDR3 reads CSARLAGPYEQYF. CDR3 nucleotide sequence: TGCAGTGCTAGACTAGCGGGCCCCTACGAGCAGTACTTC. The V gene is TRBV20-1, the J gene TRBJ2-7; 8 bases agree with TRBD2. The germline V gene has CDR1 DFQATT and CDR2 SNEGSKA (reference sequence). The junction had 2 bases not matched to a gene; V was cut back by 2 bases and J by 2 bases. This CDR3 has 13 residues.

At least ten counts were recorded for this clonotype. The rearrangement joins TRBV20-1 to TRBJ2-3; D gene ambiguous. The germline CDR1 and CDR2 sequences are DFQATT and SNEGSKA (reference sequence). The V end was cut by 0 bases, the J end by 4 bases, with 5 bases between. This CDR3 contains 12 residues. The CDR3 reads CSARDNSDTQYF. CDR3 DNA: TGCAGTGCTAGAGATAACTCAGATACGCAGTATTTT.

A few counts support this clonotype. The gene calls are TRBV28 and TRBJ2-1; a possible D gene is TRBD1 (5 bases). The CDR3 runs 13 residues. CDR1 and CDR2 from the germline V gene are MDHEN and SYDVKM. Trimming left V 7 bases short and J 9 bases short, with 16 bases between. CDR3 sequence: CASKGIDRGEQFF. DNA of the CDR3: TGTGCCAGCAAGGGGATCGATCGTGGTGAGCAGTTCTTC.

The V call is TRBV5-6, the J call TRBJ2-7, with D unresolved. The ends were cut back, 4 bases at V and 6 bases at J, with 14 bases in the middle. The CDR3 length is 13 residues. The germline gives CDR1 SGHDT, CDR2 YYEEEE. The CDR3 DNA is TGTGCCAGCAGCCTCCTTTCAGCGAGCGAGCAGTACTTC. As protein: CASSLLSASEQYF.

J is TRBJ2-5 and V is TRBV4-1; TRBD2 aligns across 12 bases. The germline V gene has CDR1 MGHRA and CDR2 YSYEKL. The CDR3 length is 17 residues. V was clipped by 0 bases and J by 5 bases; unmatched bases: 7. The CDR3 spells CASSQDLAGGLVETQYF. CDR3 nucleotides: TGCGCCAGCAGCCAAGATCTAGCGGGAGGGCTCGTGGAGACCCAGTACTTC.

Of note for this clonotype: The junction differs from germline at one of its ends, possibly a read error. The rearrangement uses TRBV6-5 and TRBJ2-2; tentatively, D is TRBD1 or TRBD2 (5 bases each). CDR3 size: 14 residues. CDR1 and CDR2 from the germline V gene are MNHEY and SVGAGI. In nucleotides, the CDR3 is TGTGCCAGCAGTTCTCAGGGACCCACCGGGGAGCCGTTTTTT. Protein product: CASSSQGPTGEPFF.

V gene TRBV20-1 combines with J gene TRBJ2-7, with a weak D call TRBD2 (6 bases). Germline CDR1 and CDR2: DFQATT and SNEGSKA (reference sequence). The V end lost 0 bases, the J end lost 5 bases, and 17 bases lay between the germline ends. This CDR3 spans 15 amino acids. This chain's CDR3 is CSARDIFGRIDEQYF. The CDR3 coding sequence is TGCAGTGCTAGAGATATTTTCGGGAGAATCGACGAGCAGTACTTC.

This clonotype was seen repeatedly, ten times or more. The chain carries TRBV29-1 and TRBJ2-1, with 9 bases matching TRBD1. Germline CDR1 and CDR2: SQVTM and ANQGSEA. V was clipped by 2 bases and J by 7 bases; unmatched bases: 6. The CDR3 covers 14 residues. The CDR3 nucleotides read TGCAGCGTTGAACCTTGGACAGGGGAAAATGAGCAGTTCTTC. As protein: CSVEPWTGENEQFF.

This clonotype showed up many times. V usage is TRBV20-1 and J usage is TRBJ2-1; 11 bases agree with TRBD2. Germline CDR1 and CDR2: DFQATT and SNEGSKA (reference sequence). The CDR3 runs 15 residues. V was pared by 2 bases and J by 11 bases, with 11 bases of the junction left unmatched. For the CDR3, the DNA is TGCAGTGCTAGAACCCCGACTAGCGGGGAGGTAAAGCAGTTCTTC. This gives the protein CSARTPTSGEVKQFF.

This clonotype showed up many times. V and J are TRBV10-3 and TRBJ1-1; D is undetermined. This CDR3 spans 13 amino acids. Looked up from germline, CDR1 is ENHRY and CDR2 is SYGVKD. The V and J ends lost 4 bases and 6 bases respectively, with 12 bases between them. This CDR3 reads CAISAGGAPEAFF. The CDR3, as DNA: TGTGCCATCAGTGCCGGCGGCGCACCTGAAGCTTTCTTT.

In this sample, this clonotype turned up many times. The chain has TRBV4-3 and TRBJ2-7; 8 bases line up with TRBD1. V shed 2 bases and J 5 bases; nucleotides not matched to a gene: 8. The CDR3 length is 15 residues. CDR1 and CDR2 from the germline V gene are LGHNA and YSLEER. CDR3 DNA: TGCGCCAGCAGCCAATATGGACAGGGAGGTGACGAGCAGTACTTC. Translating it yields CASSQYGQGGDEQYF.

V and J are TRBV29-1 and TRBJ2-1, with D perhaps being TRBD1 or TRBD2 (5 bases each). Germline-derived CDR1 and CDR2 are SQVTM and ANQGSEA. The CDR3 totals 17 residues. Trimming shortened V by 6 bases and J by 0 bases, and 21 bases separated the two germline ends. CDR3 nucleotides: TGCAGCGTCTCTTCCCTCGGGGCCCTGAGCTCCTACAATGAGCAGTTCTTC. Encoded protein: CSVSSLGALSSYNEQFF.

V gene TRBV7-3 combines with J gene TRBJ2-3; 14 bases match TRBD2. Germline V gives CDR1 SGHTA, CDR2 FQGTGA. The CDR3 runs to 18 residues. In nucleotides, the CDR3 is TGTACCATCAGTTACCCTCGGACTAGCGGGGGGTCCACAGATACGCAGTATTTT. Translation: CTISYPRTSGGSTDTQYF.

This chain uses TRBV7-8 with TRBJ2-3; a possible D gene is TRBD2 (5 bases). The germline CDR1 and CDR2 sequences are SGHVS and FQNEAQ. Trimming took 1 base from V and 4 from J, leaving 9 bases between them. This CDR3 comprises 14 residues. DNA for the CDR3: TGTGCCAGCAGCTTAGGTGGTAGCGCAGATACGCAGTATTTT. It codes for CASSLGGSADTQYF.